This T cell receptor beta chain was identified in a study of cytomegalovirus exposure and HLA in healthy donors. Looking at the study overall: The 120 validation repertoires used the same platform as the 550 to 700 first-cohort repertoires (as reported by a later analysis). Study-wide findings and caveats: Listed as cytomegalovirus-associated were around 160 TCR beta chains. Despite most TCR sequences being rare, some public TCRs occurred in many donors. A later analysis found first-cohort TCR clusters tended to co-occur in the 110 or so validation repertoires.

In the case of this clone: Its specificity is unknown.

The method was immunoSEQ multiplex PCR; TCRdb's version includes in-frame clones alone and lacks a portion of them. The sample includes approximately 120,000 clones, roughly 94% seen only once; the top ten take around 1.3%. V lost 3 bases, J lost 2 bases, and 14 bases lay in between. Germline CDR1 is SNHLY and CDR2 is FYNNEI. The CDR3 totals 16 residues. The receptor was isolated from a woman younger than 30 in good health and CMV-seronegative. The chain combines TRBV2 with TRBJ1-5; TRBD1 is a possible D gene (5 bases). The sample consisted of PBMCs. The CDR3 region has the DNA TGTGCCAGCAGTGACCCACTAAAAGGGGGCAATCAGCCCCAGCATTTT. Its translation is CASSDPLKGGNQPQHF.